A single sample gave rise to the 21 T cell receptor beta chains below, sequenced in a study of blood T cells in healthy people across ages. Together with a sample-barcoded 5' primer, a J-beta primer mix was included in a second PCR lasting about 6 to 11 cycles. Via MiXCR, TCRdb re-called the 5' RACE reads, giving one row per CDR3 protein. In the table there are about 670,000 distinct CDR3 sequences, around two fifths of which are singletons. Material for sequencing was blood. The origin of the receptors is a man aged 80 or over in good health.

This clonotype was picked up many times. The rearrangement joins TRBV4-2 to TRBJ2-7; no clear D gene. With 4 bases removed from V and 1 base from J, the gap between germline ends came to 11 bases. The CDR3 has 14 residues. Germline-derived CDR1 and CDR2 are LGHNA and YNFKEQ. CDR3 in amino acids: CASSPLTRSYEQYF. Here the CDR3 DNA reads TGTGCCAGCAGCCCCCTTACCCGATCCTACGAGCAGTACTTC.

The rearrangement joins TRBV12-3 or TRBV12-4 to TRBJ2-7; TRBD1 is a possible D gene (6 bases). V lost 3 bases, J lost 2 bases, and 14 bases lay in between. The CDR3 runs 15 residues. The CDR3 coding sequence is TGTGCCAGCAGTTTTGGGCAGGGGCTGCCCTACGAGCAGTACTTC. Translating it yields CASSFGQGLPYEQYF.

The chain has TRBV7-8 and TRBJ2-1; D uncertain. The CDR3 is 16 amino acids. The germline V gene has CDR1 SGHVS and CDR2 FQNEAQ. V was cut by 2 bases and J by 10 bases, with 21 bases left in between. This CDR3 reads CASSLSLGKTDQEQFF. CDR3 bases: TGTGCCAGCAGCTTATCCCTTGGGAAAACAGATCAAGAGCAGTTCTTC.

As concerns this clonotype: A single base separates this from a much larger clone, so it may be a read error. The chain has TRBV20-1 and TRBJ2-1, with TRBD2 matching 8 bases. The J call could be wrong; TRBJ2-7 is a better fit for the DNA end. Germline lookup yields CDR1 DFQATT and CDR2 SNEGSKA (reference sequence). There are 13 residues in the CDR3. The DNA for the CDR3 is TGCAGTGCTATTGGGCGGGGGGACAATGAGCAGTACTTC. It yields the protein CSAIGRGDNEQYF.

This chain joins TRBV9 and TRBJ2-3; maybe TRBD2 (6 bases). This CDR3 is 15 amino acids long. CDR1 and CDR2 (germline): SGDLS, YYNGEE. V was cut by 4 bases and J by 1 base, with 13 bases left in between. The CDR3 is CASSRSGWGTDTQYF. CDR3 bases: TGTGCCAGCAGCCGTAGCGGTTGGGGCACAGATACGCAGTATTTT.

This clonotype has only a few counts. The V call is TRBV9, the J call TRBJ2-3; 8 nucleotides align to TRBD1. Unmatched junction bases numbered 4, after V lost 3 bases and J lost 4 bases. CDR1 and CDR2 from the germline V gene are SGDLS and YYNGEE. This CDR3 spans 14 amino acids. Here the CDR3 DNA reads TGTGCCAGCAGCGAGAGGACAGGGCCAGATACGCAGTATTTT. Translating it yields CASSERTGPDTQYF.

The chain carries TRBV29-1 and TRBJ2-7, with D maybe TRBD2 (6 bases). Germline CDR1 reads SQVTM; CDR2 reads ANQGSEA. There are 14 residues in the CDR3. Trimming took 5 bases from V and 1 from J, leaving 15 bases between them. The CDR3 sequence: CSVFSVAGSYEQYF. CDR3 sequence (DNA): TGCAGCGTTTTTTCGGTTGCGGGGTCCTACGAGCAGTACTTC.

This clonotype was seen a few times. The chain employs TRBV5-1 and TRBJ2-3; D is unresolved. In germline, CDR1 is SGHRS, CDR2 YFSETQ. This CDR3 spans 13 amino acids. V lost 1 base and J 6 bases, leaving 9 bases between the germline ends. The CDR3: CASSLNRRDTQYF. The CDR3 coding sequence is TGCGCCAGCAGCTTGAACCGGCGGGATACGCAGTATTTT.

This clonotype occurred a few times. The rearrangement links TRBV10-3 to TRBJ2-2; D unresolved. V lost 6 bases and J lost 3, with 2 bases in between. Germline V gene sequence: CDR1 ENHRY, CDR2 SYGVKD. CDR3 size: 11 residues. This chain's CDR3 is CAISDTGELFF. CDR3 nucleotides: TGTGCCATCAGCGACACCGGGGAGCTGTTTTTT.

This sequence joins TRBV7-2 and TRBJ2-1, with 10 bases identical to TRBD2. J was trimmed by 3 bases and V by 6 bases; bases with no gene match: 11. Germline V gives CDR1 SGHTA, CDR2 FQGNSA. CDR3 length: 17 residues. The CDR3 protein is CASRLGASGGYYNEQFF. As DNA, the CDR3 is TGTGCCAGCAGGTTGGGGGCTAGCGGGGGATACTACAATGAGCAGTTCTTC.

V is TRBV4-3 and J is TRBJ2-1; tentatively, D is TRBD2 (5 bases). The J call is uncertain, as TRBJ2-7 better fits the DNA end. This CDR3 is 17 amino acids long. The V gene's germline CDR1 is LGHNA and CDR2 YSLEER. This CDR3 is CASSQDSIGSSYNEQYF. CDR3 sequence (DNA): TGCGCCAGCAGCCAAGATTCCATTGGGAGCTCCTACAATGAGCAGTACTTC.

This clonotype appeared many times. V is TRBV5-1 and J is TRBJ2-4; perhaps D is TRBD1 or TRBD2 (6 bases each). The CDR3 spans 14 residues. The germline V gene encodes CDR1 SGHRS and CDR2 YFSETQ. V was pared by 3 bases and J by 7 bases, with 14 bases between. CDR3 nucleotides: TGCGCCAGCAGCTCGGTGACAGGAGGGAACATTCAGTACTTC. This sequence encodes CASSSVTGGNIQYF.

The J gene is TRBJ2-7, the V gene TRBV20-1; no clear D. This CDR3 has 11 residues. The germline CDR1 and CDR2 sequences are DFQATT and SNEGSKA (reference sequence). V gave up 7 bases and J gave up 2 bases, with 9 bases separating them. CDR3 coding DNA: TGCAGTGGGACGGTAACCTACGAGCAGTACTTC. This codes for CSGTVTYEQYF.

This CDR3 reads CASRQTGLTDTQYF. CDR3 sequence (DNA): TGTGCCAGCAGGCAGACTGGACTCACAGATACGCAGTATTTT. The genes are TRBV6-5 and TRBJ2-3, with D tentatively TRBD2 (5 bases). Trimming pared 6 bases from V and 2 bases from J, leaving 12 bases between. Germline V gene lookup returns CDR1 MNHEY and CDR2 SVGAGI. The CDR3 is 14 residues long.

The chain employs TRBV7-9 and TRBJ2-4; 9 bases match TRBD1. Germline trimming cut 5 bases from V and 6 bases from J; bases unmatched to any gene: 5. The CDR3 is 14 amino acids. Germline CDR1 SEHNR, CDR2 FQNEAQ (reference sequence). The CDR3 reads CASSHDRGANIQYF. In DNA, the CDR3 is TGTGCCAGCAGCCATGACAGGGGGGCAAACATTCAGTACTTC.

This clonotype was detected a few times. CDR3 bases: TGTGCCAGCAGGCCGGGCGGGGCCGGCTACGAGCAGTACTTC. Translated: CASRPGGAGYEQYF. V gene TRBV7-2 combines with J gene TRBJ2-7, with D tentatively TRBD2 (6 bases). Trimming took 6 bases from V and 3 from J, leaving 15 bases between them. Germline CDR1 is SGHTA and CDR2 is FQGNSA. The CDR3 contains 14 residues.

This rearrangement joins TRBV12-3 or TRBV12-4 to TRBJ2-5; D not certain. This CDR3 contains 16 residues. Trimming removed 1 base at V and 1 base at J, with 13 bases between. CDR3 bases: TGTGCCAGCAGTTTAGGGGGAAATTCTGGCCAAGAGACCCAGTACTTC. The encoded protein is CASSLGGNSGQETQYF.

This clonotype was detected only a few times. In DNA, the CDR3 is TGTGCCAGCAGTTACAGGAATGAGCAGTTCTTC. Amino acid sequence: CASSYRNEQFF. The rearrangement uses TRBV6-2 or TRBV6-3 and TRBJ2-1, with no clear D. The length of the CDR3 is 11 residues. The V gene lost 2 bases and the J gene lost 7 bases, with 3 bases spanning the gap. Germline CDR1 is MNHEY and CDR2 is SVGEGT.

The gene calls are TRBV28 and TRBJ1-6, with TRBD1 identical over 9 bases. From germline, CDR1 is MDHEN and CDR2 SYDVKM. The CDR3 consists of 15 residues. The V segment lost 5 bases and the J segment 7 bases; nucleotides outside the gene matches: 6. For the CDR3, the DNA is TGTGCCAGCAGTGAACGGGACAGGGTGAATTCACCCCTCCACTTT. Translated, it gives CASSERDRVNSPLHF.

This clonotype was counted between two and nine times. V and J are TRBV20-1 and TRBJ2-7; 9 bases are shared with TRBD2. Germline values: CDR1 DFQATT, CDR2 SNEGSKA (reference sequence). The length of the CDR3 is 14 residues. The ends lost 3 bases at V and 3 bases at J; junction bases unmatched: 6. The CDR3 protein is CSASAPSGVYEQYF. The CDR3 region has the DNA TGCAGTGCTAGTGCTCCTAGCGGGGTCTACGAGCAGTACTTC.

This clonotype has a handful of counts. The chain couples TRBV29-1 to TRBJ2-7; D gene uncertain. Germline V gives CDR1 SQVTM, CDR2 ANQGSEA. The CDR3 extends over 13 amino acids. The V and J ends lost 0 bases and 0 bases respectively, with 6 bases between them. The CDR3 sequence is CSVEELDSYEQYF. The CDR3, as DNA: TGCAGCGTTGAAGAGCTGGACTCCTACGAGCAGTACTTC.